This record concerns one T cell receptor beta chain sequence. Antigen unknown. This specimen belongs to a study of T cells in Graves' hyperthyroidism and ophthalmopathy. Study in general: Peripheral blood draws took place at initial diagnosis, ahead of any treatment. Study-level findings and limits: Most expanded thyroid clonotypes above 0.001 also appeared in blood.

Amplified TCR beta CDR3 regions derived from RNA transcripts. The primer set for the first-round RT-PCR of the TCR CDR3 was HTBI. Each CDR3 protein gets one entry after TCRdb re-called the multiplex PCR reads with MiXCR. The sample lists a few hundred thousand distinct CDR3 sequences, roughly 25% occurring once. There are 13 residues in the CDR3. Germline-derived CDR1 and CDR2 are SGDLS and YYNGEE. J gave up 7 bases and V 0 bases, and 1 base lay outside the gene matches. Among the patients, aged 18 to 65, hyperthyroidism was newly diagnosed and had lasted under 2 months. Exclusion of a patient resulted from uncontrolled infection, other autoimmune disease, pregnancy or lactation.

The receptor's source is a man aged 50 to 60 with Graves' hyperthyroidism. The rearrangement joins TRBV9 to TRBJ2-7; 10 nucleotides agree with TRBD1. The material sequenced was blood. The CDR3 loop reads CASSVAGQGEQYF. For the CDR3, the DNA is TGTGCCAGCAGCGTAGCGGGACAGGGGGAGCAGTACTTC.